The clone carrying this TCR beta chain was counted a few times. This sample is part of a study of blood T cell repertoires in COVID-19. V shed 0 bases and J shed 3 bases, with 14 bases lying between them. The CDR3 is 16 residues long. CDR1 LGHDT and CDR2 YNNKEL come from the germline V gene (reference sequence). Generated by immunoSEQ multiplex PCR, the TCRdb table keeps only in-frame clones and is missing some. Found here are 150,000 or so clones, 86% of them singletons; the top ten hold almost 1%. The sequenced sample consisted of peripheral blood. This TCR came from a man between 18 and 29 years old with acute or convalescent COVID-19. The chain has TRBV3-1 (or the pseudogene TRBV3-2) and TRBJ1-2; a possible D gene is TRBD1 (5 bases). The CDR3 nucleotides are TGTGCCAGCAGCCAAGATCCTATAGGAGGGGACTATGGCTACACCTTC. It is translated as CASSQDPIGGDYGYTF.